The source of this T cell receptor (beta chain) is a study of T-cell reconstitution after alpha-beta-depleted transplantation in children. Study-wide results and caveats: At the one-year point after transplant, T-cell counts and TCRbeta diversity were found to come mostly from T cells that had been newly produced. Some patients showed high day-60 TCRbeta diversity, which derived from surviving recipient T cells and thymic progenitors. It was reported that alpha-beta T cells came from several hundred expanded graft clones (about two months after transplant).

Details on this clonotype: The antigen is undetermined.

CDR1 is MNHEY and CDR2 is SVGEGT in the germline V gene. The CDR3 is 18 amino acids. V lost 5 bases, J lost 0 bases, and 19 bases lay in between. Preparation of the TCRbeta library was carried out with unique molecular identifiers. In TCRdb, the PCR reads were re-called with MiXCR into one record per CDR3 protein. The table includes more than 200,000 distinct CDR3 sequences, approximately 8.4% detected once. The clonotype was recovered from a male patient aged 2 to 9 who had a stem cell transplant for acute myeloid leukemia, so the T cells may come from the graft donor. The chain couples TRBV6-2 or TRBV6-3 to TRBJ2-2; TRBD2 might be the D (5 bases). This material consisted of PBMCs, mostly from graft donor cells, taken 360 days after TCRalphabeta/CD19-depleted stem cell transplant. The CDR3 loop is CASSPPQLLAPNTGELFF. DNA of the CDR3: TGTGCCAGCAGTCCACCTCAACTGCTAGCTCCGAACACCGGGGAGCTGTTTTTT.